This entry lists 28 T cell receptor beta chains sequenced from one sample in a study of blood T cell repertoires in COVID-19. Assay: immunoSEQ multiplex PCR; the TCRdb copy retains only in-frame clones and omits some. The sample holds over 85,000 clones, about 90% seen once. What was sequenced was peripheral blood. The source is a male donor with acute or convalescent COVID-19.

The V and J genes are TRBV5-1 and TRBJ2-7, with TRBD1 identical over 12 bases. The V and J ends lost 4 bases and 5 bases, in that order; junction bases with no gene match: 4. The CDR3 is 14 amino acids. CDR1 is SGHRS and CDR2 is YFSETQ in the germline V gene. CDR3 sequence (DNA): TGCGCCAGCAGCCCCGGGACAGGGGGCCACGAGCAGTACTTC. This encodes CASSPGTGGHEQYF.

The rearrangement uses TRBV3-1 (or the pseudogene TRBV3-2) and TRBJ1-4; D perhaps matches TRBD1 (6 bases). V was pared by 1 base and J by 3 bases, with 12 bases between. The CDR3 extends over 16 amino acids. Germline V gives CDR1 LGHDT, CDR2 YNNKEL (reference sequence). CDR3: CASSQARQAPNEKLFF. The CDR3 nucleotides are TGTGCCAGCAGCCAAGCTAGACAGGCACCTAATGAAAAACTGTTTTTT.

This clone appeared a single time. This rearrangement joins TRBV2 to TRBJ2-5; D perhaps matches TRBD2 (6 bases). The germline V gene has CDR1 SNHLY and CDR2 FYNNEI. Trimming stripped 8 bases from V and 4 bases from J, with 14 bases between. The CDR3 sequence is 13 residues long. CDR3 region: CASGGRSGETQYF. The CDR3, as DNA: TGTGCCAGCGGGGGGAGGTCGGGAGAGACCCAGTACTTC.

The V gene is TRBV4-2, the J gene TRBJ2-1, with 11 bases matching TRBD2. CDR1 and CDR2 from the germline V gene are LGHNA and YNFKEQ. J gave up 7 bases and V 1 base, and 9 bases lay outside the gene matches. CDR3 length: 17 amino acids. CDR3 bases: TGTGCCAGCAGCCAAGCTAGCGGGGGGCAGGGCGGGAATGAGCAGTTCTTC. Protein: CASSQASGGQGGNEQFF.

The CDR3 loop reads CASSLGRGPYEQYF. Written as DNA, the CDR3 is TGCGCCAGCAGCTTGGGGAGGGGTCCCTACGAGCAGTACTTC. The chain links TRBV5-1 to TRBJ2-7; D possibly corresponds to TRBD2 (6 bases). CDR3 length: 14 residues. Deletions cut 0 bases from V and 2 bases from J, with 9 bases between. CDR1 and CDR2 (germline): SGHRS, YFSETQ.

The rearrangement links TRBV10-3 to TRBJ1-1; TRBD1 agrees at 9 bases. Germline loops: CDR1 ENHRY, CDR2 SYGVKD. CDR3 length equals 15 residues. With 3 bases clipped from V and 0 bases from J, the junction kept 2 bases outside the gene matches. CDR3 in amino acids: CAISDGQGMNTEAFF. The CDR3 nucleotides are TGTGCCATCAGTGATGGACAGGGGATGAACACTGAAGCTTTCTTT.

The CDR3 region has the DNA TGTGCCAGCAGTGAGGGGCGAACAGTGTATAATTCACCCCTCCACTTT. The encoded protein is CASSEGRTVYNSPLHF. The chain joins TRBV2 to TRBJ1-6; possible D gene TRBD1, 5 bases. Germline V gives CDR1 SNHLY, CDR2 FYNNEI. V was clipped by 3 bases and J by 4 bases, with 13 bases between them. This CDR3 is 16 amino acids long.

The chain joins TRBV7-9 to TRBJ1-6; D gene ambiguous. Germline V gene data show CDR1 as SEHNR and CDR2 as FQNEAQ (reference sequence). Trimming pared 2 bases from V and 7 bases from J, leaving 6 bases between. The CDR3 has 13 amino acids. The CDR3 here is CASSLPGNSPLHF. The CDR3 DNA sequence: TGTGCCAGCAGCTTACCGGGGAATTCACCCCTCCACTTT.

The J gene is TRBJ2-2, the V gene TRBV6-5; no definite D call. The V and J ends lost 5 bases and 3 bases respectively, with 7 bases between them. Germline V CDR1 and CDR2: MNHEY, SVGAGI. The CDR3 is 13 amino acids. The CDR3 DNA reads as TGTGCCAGCAGTAGCATAGACACCGGGGAGCTGTTTTTT. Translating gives CASSSIDTGELFF.

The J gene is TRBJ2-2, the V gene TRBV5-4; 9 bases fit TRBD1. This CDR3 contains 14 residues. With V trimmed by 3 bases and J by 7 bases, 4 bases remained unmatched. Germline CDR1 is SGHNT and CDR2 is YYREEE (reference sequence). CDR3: CASSWTGVDGELFF. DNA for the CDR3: TGTGCCAGCAGCTGGACAGGGGTTGACGGGGAGCTGTTTTTT. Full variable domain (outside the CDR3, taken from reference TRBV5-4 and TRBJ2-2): ETGVTQSPTHLIKTRGQQVTLRCSSQSGHNTVSWYQQALGQGPQFIFQYYREEENGRGNFPPRFSGLQFPNYSSELNVNALELDDSALYLCASSWTGVDGELFFGEGSRLTVL.

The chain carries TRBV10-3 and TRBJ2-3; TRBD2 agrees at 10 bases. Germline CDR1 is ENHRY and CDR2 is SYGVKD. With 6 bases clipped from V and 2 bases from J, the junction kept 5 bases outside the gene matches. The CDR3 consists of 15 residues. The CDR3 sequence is CAISASGGTTDTQYF. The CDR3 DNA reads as TGTGCCATCAGCGCTAGCGGGGGCACCACAGATACGCAGTATTTT.

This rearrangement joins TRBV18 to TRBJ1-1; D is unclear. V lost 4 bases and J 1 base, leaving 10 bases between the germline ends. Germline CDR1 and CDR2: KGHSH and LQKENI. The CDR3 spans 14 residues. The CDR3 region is CASSRNQENTEAFF. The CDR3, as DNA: TGTGCCAGCTCACGGAACCAGGAGAACACTGAAGCTTTCTTT.

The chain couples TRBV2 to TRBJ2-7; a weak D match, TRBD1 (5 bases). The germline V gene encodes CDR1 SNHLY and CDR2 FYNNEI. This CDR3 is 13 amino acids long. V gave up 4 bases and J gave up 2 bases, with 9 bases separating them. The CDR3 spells CASSVDRTYEQYF. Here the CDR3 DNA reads TGTGCCAGCAGTGTTGACAGAACCTACGAGCAGTACTTC.

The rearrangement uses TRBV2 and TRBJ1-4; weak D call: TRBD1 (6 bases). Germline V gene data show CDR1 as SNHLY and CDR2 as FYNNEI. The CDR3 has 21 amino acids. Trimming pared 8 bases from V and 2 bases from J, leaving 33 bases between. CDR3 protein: CASPPGGTHPRFGSTNEKLFF. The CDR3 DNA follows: TGTGCCAGCCCACCTGGGGGCACTCACCCCCGTTTCGGGTCGACTAATGAAAAACTGTTTTTT.

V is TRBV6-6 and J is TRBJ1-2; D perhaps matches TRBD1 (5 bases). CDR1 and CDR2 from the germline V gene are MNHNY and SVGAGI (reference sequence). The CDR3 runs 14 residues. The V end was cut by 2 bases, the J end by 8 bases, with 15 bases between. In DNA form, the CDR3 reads TGTGCCAGCAGTTACGGGGGGTTTACGGGAGGCTACACCTTC. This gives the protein CASSYGGFTGGYTF.

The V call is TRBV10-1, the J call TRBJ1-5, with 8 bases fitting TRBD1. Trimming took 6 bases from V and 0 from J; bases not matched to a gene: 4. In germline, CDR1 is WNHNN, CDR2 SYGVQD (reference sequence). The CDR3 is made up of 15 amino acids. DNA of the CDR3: TGCGCCAGCAGGGGACAGGTCCCTAGCAATCAGCCCCAGCATTTT. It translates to CASRGQVPSNQPQHF.

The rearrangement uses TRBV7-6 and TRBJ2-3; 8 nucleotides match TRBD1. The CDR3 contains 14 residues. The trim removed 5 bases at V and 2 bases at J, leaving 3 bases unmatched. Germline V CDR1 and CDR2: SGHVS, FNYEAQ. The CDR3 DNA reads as TGTGCCAGCAGCCTACAGGGGGACACAGATACGCAGTATTTT. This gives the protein CASSLQGDTDTQYF. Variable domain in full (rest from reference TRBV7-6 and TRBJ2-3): GAGVSQSPRYKVTKRGQDVALRCDPISGHVSLYWYRQALGQGPEFLTYFNYEAQQDKSGLPNDRFSAERPEGSISTLTIQRTEQRDSAMYRCASSLQGDTDTQYFGPGTRLTVL.

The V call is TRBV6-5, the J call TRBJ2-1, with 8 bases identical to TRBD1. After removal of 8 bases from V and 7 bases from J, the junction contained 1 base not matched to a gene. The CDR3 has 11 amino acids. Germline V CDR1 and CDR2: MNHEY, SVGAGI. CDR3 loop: CASQGANEQFF. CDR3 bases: TGTGCCAGCCAGGGGGCTAATGAGCAGTTCTTC.

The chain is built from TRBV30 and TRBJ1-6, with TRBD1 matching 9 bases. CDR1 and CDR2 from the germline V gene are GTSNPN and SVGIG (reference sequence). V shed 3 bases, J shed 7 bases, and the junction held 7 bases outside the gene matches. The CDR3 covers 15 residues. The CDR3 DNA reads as TGTGCCTGGAGGTCGTTACAGGGGGCCAATTCACCCCTCCACTTT. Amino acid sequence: CAWRSLQGANSPLHF. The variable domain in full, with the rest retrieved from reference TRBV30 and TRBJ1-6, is SQTIHQWPATLVQPVGSPLSLECTVEGTSNPNLYWYRQAAGRGLQLLFYSVGIGQISSEVPQNLSASRPQDRQFILSSKKLLLSDSGFYLCAWRSLQGANSPLHFGNGTRLTVT.

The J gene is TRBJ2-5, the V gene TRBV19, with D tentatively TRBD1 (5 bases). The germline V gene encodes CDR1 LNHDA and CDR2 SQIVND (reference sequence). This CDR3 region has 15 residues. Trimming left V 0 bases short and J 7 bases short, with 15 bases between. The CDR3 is CASSIDSLGQGTQYF. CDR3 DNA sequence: TGTGCCAGTAGTATAGATAGTTTGGGTCAGGGGACCCAGTACTTC.

CDR3 nucleotide sequence: TGTGCCACCAGACGAGATGCCGGCAGGGGGCGCGGCACTGAAGCTTTCTTT. Translating gives CATRRDAGRGRGTEAFF. This rearrangement joins TRBV15 to TRBJ1-1; 8 positions agree with TRBD1. This CDR3 spans 17 amino acids. Germline V CDR1 and CDR2: LNHNV, YYDKDF (reference sequence). V lost 6 bases and J lost 4; bases outside the gene matches: 16.

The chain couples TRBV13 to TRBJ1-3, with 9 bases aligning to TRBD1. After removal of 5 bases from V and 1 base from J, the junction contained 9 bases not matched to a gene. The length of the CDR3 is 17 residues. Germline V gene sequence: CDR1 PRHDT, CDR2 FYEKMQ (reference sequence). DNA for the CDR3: TGTGCCAGCAGCGCGGACAGGGGACCCGGGTCTGGAAACACCATATATTTT. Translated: CASSADRGPGSGNTIYF. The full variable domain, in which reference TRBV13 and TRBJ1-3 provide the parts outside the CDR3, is AAGVIQSPRHLIKEKRETATLKCYPIPRHDTVYWYQQGPGQDPQFLISFYEKMQSDKGSIPDRFSAQQFSDYHSELNMSSLELGDSALYFCASSADRGPGSGNTIYFGEGSWLTVV.

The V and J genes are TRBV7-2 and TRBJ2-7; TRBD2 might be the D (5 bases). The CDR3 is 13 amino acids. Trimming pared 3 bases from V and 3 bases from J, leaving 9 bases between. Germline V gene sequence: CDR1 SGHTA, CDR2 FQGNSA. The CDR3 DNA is TGTGCCAGCAGCTTCCCCGGGGTCTACGAGCAGTACTTC. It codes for CASSFPGVYEQYF. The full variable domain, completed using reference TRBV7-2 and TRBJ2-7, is GAGVSQSPSNKVTEKGKDVELRCDPISGHTALYWYRQSLGQGLEFLIYFQGNSAPDKSGLPSDRFSAERTGGSVSTLTIQRTQQEDSAVYLCASSFPGVYEQYFGPGTRLTVT.

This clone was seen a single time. This CDR3 reads CASSFRGVPGNEQFF. Here the CDR3 DNA reads TGTGCCAGCAGTTTCCGCGGGGTGCCGGGCAATGAGCAGTTCTTC. The chain uses TRBV27 and TRBJ2-1; TRBD2 might be the D (6 bases). Trimming pared 3 bases from V and 6 bases from J, leaving 15 bases between. Germline CDR1 and CDR2: MNHEY and SMNVEV (reference sequence). The CDR3 contains 15 residues.

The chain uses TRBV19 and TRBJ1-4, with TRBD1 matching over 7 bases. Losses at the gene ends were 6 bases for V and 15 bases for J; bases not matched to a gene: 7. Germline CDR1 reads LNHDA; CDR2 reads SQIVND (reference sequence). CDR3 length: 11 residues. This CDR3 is CASRAGQKVFF. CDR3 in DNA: TGTGCCAGTAGGGCGGGACAGAAGGTGTTTTTT.

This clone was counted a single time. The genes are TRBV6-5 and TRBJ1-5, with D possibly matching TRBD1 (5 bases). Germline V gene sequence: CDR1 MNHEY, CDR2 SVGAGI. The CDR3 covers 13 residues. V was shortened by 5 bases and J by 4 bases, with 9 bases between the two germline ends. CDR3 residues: CASSRPGNQPQHF. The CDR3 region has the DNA TGTGCCAGCAGTAGGCCAGGGAATCAGCCCCAGCATTTT.

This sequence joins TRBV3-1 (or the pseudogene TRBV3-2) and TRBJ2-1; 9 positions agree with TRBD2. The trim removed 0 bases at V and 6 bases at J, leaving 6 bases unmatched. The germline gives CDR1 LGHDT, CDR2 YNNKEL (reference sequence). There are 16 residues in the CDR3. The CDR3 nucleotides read TGTGCCAGCAGCCAAGATGGGCTAGCGGGGATCAATGAGCAGTTCTTC. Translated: CASSQDGLAGINEQFF.

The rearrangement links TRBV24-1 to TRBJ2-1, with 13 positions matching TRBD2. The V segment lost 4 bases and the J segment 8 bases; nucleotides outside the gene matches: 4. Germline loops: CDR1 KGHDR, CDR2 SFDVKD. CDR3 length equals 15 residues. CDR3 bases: TGTGCCACCAGTGAACTAGCGGGGGGGCCTGATGAGCAGTTCTTC. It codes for CATSELAGGPDEQFF.